This TCR beta chain was sequenced for a study of identical twins. One entry per CDR3 protein results from TCRdb running MiXCR on the 5' RACE reads. The table includes 1.5 million or so distinct CDR3 sequences, around a third detected once. This CDR3 comprises 13 residues. Per the germline V gene, CDR1 is DFQATT and CDR2 is SNEGSKA (reference sequence). In the case of this clonotype: The junction shows a germline mismatch at one end, possibly a read error.

The receptor was isolated from a newborn girl in good health. Sequenced sample: cord blood. The chain recombines TRBV20-1 with TRBJ1-6, with 9 bases lining up with TRBD1. For the CDR3, the DNA is TGCAGTGCTATCGACAGGGGGAATTCACCCCCCCACTTT. It specifies CSAIDRGNSPPHF.